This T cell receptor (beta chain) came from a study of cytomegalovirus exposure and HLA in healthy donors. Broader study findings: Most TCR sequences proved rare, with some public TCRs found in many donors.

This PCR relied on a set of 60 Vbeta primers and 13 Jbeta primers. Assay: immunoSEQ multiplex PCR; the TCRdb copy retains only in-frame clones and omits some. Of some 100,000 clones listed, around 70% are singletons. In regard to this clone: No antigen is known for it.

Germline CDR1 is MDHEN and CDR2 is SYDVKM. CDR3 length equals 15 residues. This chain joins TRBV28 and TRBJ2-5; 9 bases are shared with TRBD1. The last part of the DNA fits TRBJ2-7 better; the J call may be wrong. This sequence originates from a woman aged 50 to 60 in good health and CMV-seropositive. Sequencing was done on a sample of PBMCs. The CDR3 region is CASSLRRTGAYEQYF. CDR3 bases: TGTGCCAGCAGTTTACGTAGGACAGGGGCCTACGAGCAGTACTTC.